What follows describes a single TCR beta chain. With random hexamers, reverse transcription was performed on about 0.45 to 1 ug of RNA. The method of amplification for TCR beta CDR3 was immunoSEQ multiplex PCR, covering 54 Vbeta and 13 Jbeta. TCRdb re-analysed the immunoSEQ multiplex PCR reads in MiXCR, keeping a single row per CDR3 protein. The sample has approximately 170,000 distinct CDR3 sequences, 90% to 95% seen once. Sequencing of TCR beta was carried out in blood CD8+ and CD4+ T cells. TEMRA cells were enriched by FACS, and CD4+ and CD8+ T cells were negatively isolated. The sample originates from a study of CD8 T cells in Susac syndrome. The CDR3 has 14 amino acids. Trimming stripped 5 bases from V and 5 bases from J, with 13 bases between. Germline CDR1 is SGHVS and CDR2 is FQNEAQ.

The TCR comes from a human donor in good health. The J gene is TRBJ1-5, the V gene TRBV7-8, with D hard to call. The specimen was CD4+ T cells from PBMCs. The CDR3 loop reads CASSPRGPYQPQHF. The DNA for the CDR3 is TGTGCCAGCAGCCCCCGGGGTCCATATCAGCCCCAGCATTTT. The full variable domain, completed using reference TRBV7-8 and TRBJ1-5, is GAGVSQSPRYKVAKRGQDVALRCDPISGHVSLFWYQQALGQGPEFLTYFQNEAQLDKSGLPSDRFFAERPEGSVSTLKIQRTQQEDSAVYLCASSPRGPYQPQHFGDGTRLSIL.